These 28 T cell receptor beta chains were all obtained from the same sample, sequenced in a study of blood T cell repertoires in COVID-19. Repertoires were generated with immunoSEQ multiplex PCR, while TCRdb's copy carries only in-frame clones and drops some. The sample includes 110,000 or so clones, approximately 87% of them seen just once. The sequenced sample consisted of peripheral blood. The receptors come from a woman aged 50 to 60 with acute or convalescent COVID-19.

This clone was seen a single time. The chain combines TRBV7-8 with TRBJ1-4; TRBD1 aligns across 7 bases. CDR3 size: 15 residues. V was pared by 2 bases and J by 4 bases, with 4 bases of the junction left unmatched. Germline V gene sequence: CDR1 SGHVS, CDR2 FQNEAQ. Written as DNA, the CDR3 is TGTGCCAGCAGCTTAATACGACAGGGTAATGAAAAACTGTTTTTT. It translates to CASSLIRQGNEKLFF.

The chain recombines TRBV7-9 with TRBJ2-7; 13 nucleotides agree with TRBD2. The germline V gene has CDR1 SEHNR and CDR2 FQNEAQ (reference sequence). V gave up 3 bases and J gave up 4 bases; unmatched junction bases: 15. This CDR3 contains 19 residues. The CDR3 region has the DNA TGTGCCAGCAGCTTTAGTAGGGAAGGACTAGCGGGAGAAAGGTACGAGCAGTACTTC. This encodes CASSFSREGLAGERYEQYF. The full variable domain, completed using reference TRBV7-9 and TRBJ2-7, is DTGVSQNPRHKITKRGQNVTFRCDPISEHNRLYWYRQTLGQGPEFLTYFQNEAQLEKSRLLSDRFSAERPKGSFSTLEIQRTEQGDSAMYLCASSFSREGLAGERYEQYFGPGTRLTVT.

The V call is TRBV6-2 or TRBV6-3, the J call TRBJ1-1, with D perhaps TRBD1 (6 bases). V was cut by 5 bases and J by 0 bases, with 13 bases left in between. Germline CDR1 reads MNHEY; CDR2 reads SVGEGT. This CDR3 region has 15 residues. CDR3 coding DNA: TGTGCCAGCAGTAACGGACAGATTATGAACACTGAAGCTTTCTTT. Protein product: CASSNGQIMNTEAFF.

This sequence joins TRBV11-2 and TRBJ1-4; 7 nucleotides agree with TRBD1. This CDR3 is built from 16 residues. Trimming took 5 bases from V and 6 from J; bases not matched to a gene: 12. CDR1 is SGHAT, CDR2 FQNNGV, per germline. The CDR3 sequence is CASSASRQGRDEKLFF. In DNA form, the CDR3 reads TGTGCCAGCAGCGCGTCCCGACAGGGCCGGGATGAAAAACTGTTTTTT.

The chain recombines TRBV19 with TRBJ1-1, with 7 bases matching TRBD1. V lost 5 bases and J lost 0; bases outside the gene matches: 0. This CDR3 is built from 13 residues. Germline-derived CDR1 and CDR2 are LNHDA and SQIVND (reference sequence). CDR3 bases: TGTGCCAGTAGTGGACAGGTGAACACTGAAGCTTTCTTT. Its protein product is CASSGQVNTEAFF.

Points on this clone: Other DNA sequences in this sample translate to the same CDR3. The chain uses TRBV5-1 and TRBJ2-1; TRBD2 matches at 11 bases. This CDR3 spans 13 amino acids. V lost 0 bases to trimming and J lost 10 bases; unmatched junction nucleotides: 0. Germline-derived CDR1 and CDR2 are SGHRS and YFSETQ. The CDR3 nucleotides read TGCGCCAGCAGCTTGGGACTAGCGGGAGAGCAGTTCTTC. Encoded protein: CASSLGLAGEQFF.

The V call is TRBV3-1 (or the pseudogene TRBV3-2), the J call TRBJ1-6; possible D gene TRBD1, 5 bases. This CDR3 region has 16 residues. Trimming took off 0 bases at V and 8 bases at J, with 14 bases between the two ends. Germline CDR1 and CDR2: LGHDT and YNNKEL (reference sequence). CDR3 DNA: TGTGCCAGCAGCCAAGAGGGGGGTTTCGGAGATTCACCCCTCCACTTT. It is translated as CASSQEGGFGDSPLHF.

The chain carries TRBV28 and TRBJ2-1, with 9 nucleotides matching TRBD2. Looked up from germline, CDR1 is MDHEN and CDR2 is SYDVKM. CDR3 size: 16 residues. V lost 3 bases, J lost 8 bases, and 11 bases stayed unmatched. CDR3 nucleotide sequence: TGTGCCAGCAGTTTTTATTTAGCGGGAGTGTCGGATGAGCAGTTCTTC. Protein sequence: CASSFYLAGVSDEQFF. Complete variable domain (other parts from reference TRBV28 and TRBJ2-1): DVKVTQSSRYLVKRTGEKVFLECVQDMDHENMFWYRQDPGLGLRLIYFSYDVKMKEKGDIPEGYSVSREKKERFSLILESASTNQTSMYLCASSFYLAGVSDEQFFGPGTRLTVL.

The chain recombines TRBV6-6 with TRBJ1-2; D is uncertain. The CDR3 sequence is 14 residues long. V gave up 2 bases and J gave up 8 bases, with 15 bases separating them. Germline values: CDR1 MNHNY, CDR2 SVGAGI (reference sequence). The CDR3 sequence: CASSYAGFDGGYTF. CDR3 DNA: TGTGCCAGCAGTTACGCGGGTTTTGACGGCGGCTACACCTTC.

This clone was picked up one time. The chain is built from TRBV18 and TRBJ1-3; D unresolved. This CDR3 comprises 16 residues. Germline-derived CDR1 and CDR2 are KGHSH and LQKENI. Trimming left V 6 bases short and J 4 bases short, with 19 bases between. The CDR3 region is CASSPREELLGNTIYF. The CDR3 DNA is TGTGCCAGCTCCCCGAGGGAGGAGTTGCTCGGAAACACCATATATTTT.

The rearrangement uses TRBV7-3 and TRBJ2-3, with D tentatively TRBD1 (7 bases). Germline V gene lookup returns CDR1 SGHTA and CDR2 FQGTGA. With 3 bases removed from V and 4 bases from J, the gap between germline ends came to 14 bases. The CDR3 extends over 15 amino acids. This CDR3 reads CASSFGGGWADTQYF. The CDR3, as DNA: TGTGCCAGCAGCTTTGGAGGGGGCTGGGCAGATACGCAGTATTTT.

The J gene is TRBJ2-3, the V gene TRBV20-1; TRBD2 matches 14 bases. Looked up from germline, CDR1 is DFQATT and CDR2 is SNEGSKA (reference sequence). V gave up 6 bases and J gave up 7 bases; unmatched junction bases: 9. This CDR3 is 15 amino acids long. The CDR3 coding sequence is TGCAGTGCGAGTGCTGGGACTAGCGGGGGTAATACGCAGTATTTT. This codes for CSASAGTSGGNTQYF.

The CDR3 spells CASSSYKAGGDTQYF. CDR3 coding DNA: TGTGCCAGCAGCTCGTACAAGGCAGGGGGGGATACGCAGTATTTT. The chain uses TRBV5-4 and TRBJ2-3, with a weak D call TRBD1 (7 bases). The CDR3 is 15 amino acids. CDR1 SGHNT and CDR2 YYREEE come from the germline V gene (reference sequence). Trimming shortened V by 3 bases and J by 6 bases, and 17 bases separated the two germline ends.

Here the CDR3 reads CASSPRLQGPDTQYF. The DNA of the CDR3 is TGTGCCAGCAGCCCTCGTTTGCAGGGCCCAGATACGCAGTATTTT. The J gene is TRBJ2-3, the V gene TRBV11-3; the D gene is possibly TRBD1 (5 bases). This CDR3 has 15 residues. Trimming pared 5 bases from V and 4 bases from J, leaving 16 bases between. Germline assignment: CDR1 SGHNT and CDR2 YENEEA.

In its sample, this clone was seen a few times. The chain recombines TRBV7-2 with TRBJ1-2, with a weak D call TRBD1 (5 bases). The germline gives CDR1 SGHTA, CDR2 FQGNSA. Trimming removed 1 base from V and 4 bases from J, with 13 bases in between. The CDR3 is 15 residues long. CDR3 nucleotide sequence: TGTGCCAGCAGCTTAGATCTCGGCAGGGCCTATGGCTACACCTTC. It yields the protein CASSLDLGRAYGYTF. Full variable domain (outside the CDR3, taken from reference TRBV7-2 and TRBJ1-2): GAGVSQSPSNKVTEKGKDVELRCDPISGHTALYWYRQSLGQGLEFLIYFQGNSAPDKSGLPSDRFSAERTGGSVSTLTIQRTQQEDSAVYLCASSLDLGRAYGYTFGSGTRLTVV.

This clone has just a few counts. The V and J genes are TRBV11-1 and TRBJ1-6; D unresolved. The V gene's germline CDR1 is SGHAT and CDR2 FQDESV (reference sequence). V lost 2 bases to trimming and J lost 5 bases, with 7 bases between them. This CDR3 comprises 14 residues. Here the CDR3 reads CASSLFRDNSPLHF. The CDR3 DNA reads as TGTGCCAGCAGCTTATTCCGCGATAATTCACCCCTCCACTTT.

This clone appeared once. This chain uses TRBV27 with TRBJ1-4, with TRBD1 matching over 7 bases. The CDR3 sequence is 16 residues long. Per the germline V gene, CDR1 is MNHEY and CDR2 is SMNVEV (reference sequence). V lost 6 bases to trimming and J lost 5 bases; unmatched junction nucleotides: 12. CDR3 region: CASRVTGSGGNEKLFF. Written as DNA, the CDR3 is TGTGCCAGCAGGGTCACAGGGTCAGGGGGGAATGAAAAACTGTTTTTT.

The rearrangement links TRBV11-2 to TRBJ1-1; TRBD1 aligns across 7 bases. CDR1 SGHAT and CDR2 FQNNGV come from the germline V gene. The length of the CDR3 is 13 residues. V lost 5 bases and J lost 5; bases outside the gene matches: 5. DNA for the CDR3: TGTGCCAGCAGCCGAACAGGGGTTACTGAAGCTTTCTTT. Residues: CASSRTGVTEAFF.

V is TRBV5-8 and J is TRBJ1-4, with 7 bases aligning to TRBD1. Unmatched junction bases numbered 7, after V lost 4 bases and J lost 1 base. Germline V gives CDR1 SGHTS, CDR2 YDEGEE. This CDR3 comprises 16 residues. CDR3 in amino acids: CASSGRTGRTNEKLFF. The CDR3 nucleotides are TGTGCCAGCAGCGGCCGGACAGGACGAACTAATGAAAAACTGTTTTTT.

The rearrangement joins TRBV7-8 to TRBJ2-3; 10 nucleotides match TRBD2. The CDR3 spans 15 residues. The germline CDR1 and CDR2 sequences are SGHVS and FQNEAQ. V gave up 9 bases and J gave up 5 bases; unmatched junction bases: 11. The CDR3 nucleotides are TGTGCCAGACCTAGCGGGAGTGGAGAAAAAGATACGCAGTATTTT. Amino acids: CARPSGSGEKDTQYF.

The V call is TRBV5-1, the J call TRBJ1-1; no reliable D call. Trimming took 2 bases from V and 7 from J, leaving 12 bases between them. CDR1 and CDR2 (germline): SGHRS, YFSETQ. This CDR3 contains 13 residues. The CDR3 reads CASSFAPEFEAFF. DNA for the CDR3: TGCGCCAGCAGCTTTGCCCCCGAGTTTGAAGCTTTCTTT.

The rearrangement links TRBV27 to TRBJ1-4; maybe TRBD1 (6 bases). The germline V and J ends were trimmed by 0 bases and 8 bases, with 13 bases remaining between them. The CDR3 consists of 15 residues. Looked up from germline, CDR1 is MNHEY and CDR2 is SMNVEV (reference sequence). The DNA for the CDR3 is TGTGCCAGCAGTTTATCTTGGGGGCGAGGGGAAAAACTGTTTTTT. Protein sequence: CASSLSWGRGEKLFF.

The chain links TRBV27 to TRBJ2-1, with D hard to call. This CDR3 is built from 15 residues. Germline V gene sequence: CDR1 MNHEY, CDR2 SMNVEV (reference sequence). V was pared by 6 bases and J by 3 bases, with 15 bases between. The CDR3 sequence is CASSRTTYLYNEQFF. The CDR3 DNA is TGTGCCAGCAGCAGAACTACCTACCTCTACAATGAGCAGTTCTTC.

The J gene is TRBJ2-7, the V gene TRBV13; tentatively, D is TRBD1 (5 bases). CDR1 is PRHDT and CDR2 is FYEKMQ in the germline V gene (reference sequence). Trimming removed 5 bases at V and 3 bases at J, with 14 bases between. CDR3 length equals 14 residues. The CDR3 DNA reads TGTGCCAGCAGCCAGGGAAATCCGGGCTACGAGCAGTACTTC. Residues: CASSQGNPGYEQYF.

The chain combines TRBV19 with TRBJ1-4, with TRBD1 identical over 12 bases. This CDR3 has 17 residues. Trimming removed 6 bases from V and 2 bases from J; junction bases left unmatched: 7. Germline V gene data show CDR1 as LNHDA and CDR2 as SQIVND (reference sequence). CDR3: CASSSPGQGATNEKLFF. The CDR3 region has the DNA TGTGCCAGTAGCAGTCCGGGACAGGGGGCGACTAATGAAAAACTGTTTTTT.

The chain joins TRBV7-2 to TRBJ2-1; 7 nucleotides align to TRBD2. J was trimmed by 4 bases and V by 1 base; bases with no gene match: 7. Germline-derived CDR1 and CDR2 are SGHTA and FQGNSA. This CDR3 comprises 16 residues. CDR3 DNA: TGTGCCAGCAGCTTAGTGCGGCTAGCGGTATACAATGAGCAGTTCTTC. Translating it yields CASSLVRLAVYNEQFF.

The CDR3 DNA follows: TGCGCCAGCAGGGCGAACACTGAAGCTTTCTTT. Translation: CASRANTEAFF. The J gene is TRBJ1-1, the V gene TRBV10-2; D gene uncertain. V was pared by 6 bases and J by 1 base, with 3 bases between. Germline V lookup: CDR1 WSHSY, CDR2 SAAADI. This CDR3 region has 11 residues.

The V and J genes are TRBV7-9 and TRBJ1-2; possibly TRBD1 for D (6 bases). Germline-derived CDR1 and CDR2 are SEHNR and FQNEAQ (reference sequence). The V end was cut by 5 bases, the J end by 6 bases, with 13 bases between. The CDR3 sequence is 13 residues long. For the CDR3, the DNA is TGTGCCAGCAGCCCTGACAGGAGAAATGGCTACACCTTC. This gives the protein CASSPDRRNGYTF.